Below are 13 T cell receptor beta chains sequenced from a single sample in a study of Graves' ophthalmopathy and Graves' hyperthyroidism. RNA transcripts served as template for amplifying TCR beta CDR3 sequences. RT-PCR was first run with HTBI primers, then multiplex PCR in a second round. MiXCR was run by TCRdb on the multiplex PCR reads, yielding one entry per CDR3 protein. The profile shows hundreds of thousands of distinct CDR3 sequences, 22% of them singletons. Sequenced input: peripheral blood. The receptors stem from a woman between 18 and 30 years old with stable Graves' hyperthyroidism. Some clones in this sample may be carry-over from other donors' samples.

The genes are TRBV6-5 and TRBJ1-1; TRBD1 is a possible D gene (6 bases). Germline loops: CDR1 MNHEY, CDR2 SVGAGI. This CDR3 comprises 10 residues. Trimming shortened V by 11 bases and J by 7 bases, and 11 bases separated the two germline ends. CDR3 sequence: CAVRQVEAFF. CDR3 DNA: TGTGCCGTCAGACAGGTTGAAGCTTTCTTT.

This clonotype was recorded many times. The chain joins TRBV5-1 to TRBJ1-1; a weak D match, TRBD1 (5 bases). V was shortened by 4 bases and J by 3 bases, with 13 bases between the two germline ends. The CDR3 has 14 amino acids. The germline gives CDR1 SGHRS, CDR2 YFSETQ. The CDR3: CASSPARADTEAFF. The CDR3 coding sequence is TGCGCCAGCAGCCCCGCCAGGGCGGACACTGAAGCTTTCTTT.

This clonotype has ten or more counts. The chain recombines TRBV12-3 or TRBV12-4 with TRBJ1-5; 9 nucleotides match TRBD1. V was clipped by 6 bases and J by 12 bases; unmatched bases: 9. The CDR3 covers 13 residues. The CDR3 protein is CASSEQGAVHQHF. As DNA, the CDR3 is TGTGCCAGCAGCGAACAGGGGGCTGTCCACCAGCATTTT.

This clonotype was detected many times. V and J are TRBV20-1 and TRBJ2-5; TRBD1 matches 8 bases. Germline CDR1 reads DFQATT; CDR2 reads SNEGSKA (reference sequence). The J segment lost 4 bases and the V segment lost 6 bases, leaving 13 bases of the junction unmatched. This CDR3 region has 15 residues. The DNA of the CDR3 is TGCAGTGCGGTATGGACAGGGCGGTGGGCAGAGACCCAGTACTTC. It translates to CSAVWTGRWAETQYF.

The rearrangement links TRBV25-1 to TRBJ2-4, with TRBD2 as a possible D gene (8 bases). Trimming pared 4 bases from V and 1 base from J, leaving 26 bases between. The CDR3 covers 20 residues. Germline CDR1 reads MGHDK; CDR2 reads SYGVNS. CDR3 amino acids: CASSAGPGLEGAGAKNIQYF. CDR3 sequence (DNA): TGTGCCAGCAGTGCAGGACCGGGACTAGAGGGGGCGGGGGCCAAAAACATTCAGTACTTC.

In this sample, this clonotype turned up many times. V and J are TRBV11-2 and TRBJ2-5; the D gene is possibly TRBD1 (6 bases). The CDR3 has 15 residues. From germline, CDR1 is SGHAT and CDR2 FQNNGV. Trimming cost V 1 base and J 3 bases, with 12 bases left between them. CDR3 protein: CASSLGYRTEETQYF. The CDR3 DNA reads as TGTGCCAGCAGCTTAGGTTACCGGACAGAAGAGACCCAGTACTTC.

This clonotype was picked up many times. The chain employs TRBV27 and TRBJ1-5, with D unresolved. This CDR3 contains 14 residues. The germline V and J ends were trimmed by 3 bases and 3 bases, with 9 bases remaining between them. Germline V CDR1 and CDR2: MNHEY, SMNVEV (reference sequence). The CDR3 reads CASSFAGINQPQHF. CDR3 nucleotides: TGTGCCAGCAGTTTTGCCGGTATCAATCAGCCCCAGCATTTT.

This clonotype was seen only a few times. The rearrangement joins TRBV24-1 to TRBJ1-2; 8 bases line up with TRBD1. This CDR3 is built from 16 residues. Germline V lookup: CDR1 KGHDR, CDR2 SFDVKD. Germline trimming cut 4 bases from V and 7 bases from J; bases unmatched to any gene: 13. Here the CDR3 DNA reads TGTGCCACCAGTGACCGCGGACCTGACAGGGGAGGTGGCTACACCTTC. Translated: CATSDRGPDRGGGYTF.

This clonotype was detected ten times or more. The genes are TRBV6-1 and TRBJ2-7; either TRBD1 or TRBD2 may fit D (6 bases each). The V end was cut by 7 bases, the J end by 2 bases, with 15 bases between. Germline V lookup: CDR1 MNHNS, CDR2 SASEGT. The CDR3 sequence is 14 residues long. In DNA, the CDR3 is TGTGCCAGCACTAGGGGGGAAACAACCTACGAGCAGTACTTC. Its translation: CASTRGETTYEQYF.

This clonotype appeared many times. The J gene is TRBJ1-3, the V gene TRBV12-3 or TRBV12-4; the match to TRBD1 covers 8 bases. This CDR3 region has 15 residues. V lost 6 bases to trimming and J lost 4 bases; unmatched junction nucleotides: 8. The CDR3: CASSRTGSAGNTIYF. The DNA of the CDR3 is TGTGCCAGCAGCAGGACAGGGTCGGCAGGAAACACCATATATTTT.

This clonotype has a count of ten or more. This rearrangement joins TRBV9 to TRBJ2-5; 7 bases match TRBD2. The CDR3 has 14 residues. Germline V gene lookup returns CDR1 SGDLS and CDR2 YYNGEE. The J segment lost 0 bases and the V segment lost 3 bases, leaving 2 bases of the junction unmatched. The CDR3 loop is CASSDSGYQETQYF. The CDR3 coding sequence is TGTGCCAGCAGCGATAGCGGGTACCAAGAGACCCAGTACTTC.

This chain links TRBV20-1 with TRBJ1-2; D remains unclear. Per the germline V gene, CDR1 is DFQATT and CDR2 is SNEGSKA (reference sequence). This CDR3 region has 14 residues. V lost 3 bases and J 2 bases, leaving 13 bases between the germline ends. The CDR3 protein is CSASPYVANYGYTF. DNA of the CDR3: TGCAGTGCTAGCCCCTATGTGGCCAACTATGGCTACACCTTC.

Turning to this clonotype: This clone may be a read error of a much larger clone one base away. It is likely a read error, because the conserved phenylalanine at the end of the CDR3 is missing. The DNA is omitted, as the CDR3 cannot be located on it reliably, and the CDR3 follows TCRdb's listing. The chain carries TRBV6-5 and TRBJ2-5; the table names TRBD1, a call not compared with the DNA. The CDR3 extends over 11 residues, inclusive of both ends. The V gene's germline CDR1 is MNHEY and CDR2 SVGAGI. This CDR3 reads CASSSQGKTAI.